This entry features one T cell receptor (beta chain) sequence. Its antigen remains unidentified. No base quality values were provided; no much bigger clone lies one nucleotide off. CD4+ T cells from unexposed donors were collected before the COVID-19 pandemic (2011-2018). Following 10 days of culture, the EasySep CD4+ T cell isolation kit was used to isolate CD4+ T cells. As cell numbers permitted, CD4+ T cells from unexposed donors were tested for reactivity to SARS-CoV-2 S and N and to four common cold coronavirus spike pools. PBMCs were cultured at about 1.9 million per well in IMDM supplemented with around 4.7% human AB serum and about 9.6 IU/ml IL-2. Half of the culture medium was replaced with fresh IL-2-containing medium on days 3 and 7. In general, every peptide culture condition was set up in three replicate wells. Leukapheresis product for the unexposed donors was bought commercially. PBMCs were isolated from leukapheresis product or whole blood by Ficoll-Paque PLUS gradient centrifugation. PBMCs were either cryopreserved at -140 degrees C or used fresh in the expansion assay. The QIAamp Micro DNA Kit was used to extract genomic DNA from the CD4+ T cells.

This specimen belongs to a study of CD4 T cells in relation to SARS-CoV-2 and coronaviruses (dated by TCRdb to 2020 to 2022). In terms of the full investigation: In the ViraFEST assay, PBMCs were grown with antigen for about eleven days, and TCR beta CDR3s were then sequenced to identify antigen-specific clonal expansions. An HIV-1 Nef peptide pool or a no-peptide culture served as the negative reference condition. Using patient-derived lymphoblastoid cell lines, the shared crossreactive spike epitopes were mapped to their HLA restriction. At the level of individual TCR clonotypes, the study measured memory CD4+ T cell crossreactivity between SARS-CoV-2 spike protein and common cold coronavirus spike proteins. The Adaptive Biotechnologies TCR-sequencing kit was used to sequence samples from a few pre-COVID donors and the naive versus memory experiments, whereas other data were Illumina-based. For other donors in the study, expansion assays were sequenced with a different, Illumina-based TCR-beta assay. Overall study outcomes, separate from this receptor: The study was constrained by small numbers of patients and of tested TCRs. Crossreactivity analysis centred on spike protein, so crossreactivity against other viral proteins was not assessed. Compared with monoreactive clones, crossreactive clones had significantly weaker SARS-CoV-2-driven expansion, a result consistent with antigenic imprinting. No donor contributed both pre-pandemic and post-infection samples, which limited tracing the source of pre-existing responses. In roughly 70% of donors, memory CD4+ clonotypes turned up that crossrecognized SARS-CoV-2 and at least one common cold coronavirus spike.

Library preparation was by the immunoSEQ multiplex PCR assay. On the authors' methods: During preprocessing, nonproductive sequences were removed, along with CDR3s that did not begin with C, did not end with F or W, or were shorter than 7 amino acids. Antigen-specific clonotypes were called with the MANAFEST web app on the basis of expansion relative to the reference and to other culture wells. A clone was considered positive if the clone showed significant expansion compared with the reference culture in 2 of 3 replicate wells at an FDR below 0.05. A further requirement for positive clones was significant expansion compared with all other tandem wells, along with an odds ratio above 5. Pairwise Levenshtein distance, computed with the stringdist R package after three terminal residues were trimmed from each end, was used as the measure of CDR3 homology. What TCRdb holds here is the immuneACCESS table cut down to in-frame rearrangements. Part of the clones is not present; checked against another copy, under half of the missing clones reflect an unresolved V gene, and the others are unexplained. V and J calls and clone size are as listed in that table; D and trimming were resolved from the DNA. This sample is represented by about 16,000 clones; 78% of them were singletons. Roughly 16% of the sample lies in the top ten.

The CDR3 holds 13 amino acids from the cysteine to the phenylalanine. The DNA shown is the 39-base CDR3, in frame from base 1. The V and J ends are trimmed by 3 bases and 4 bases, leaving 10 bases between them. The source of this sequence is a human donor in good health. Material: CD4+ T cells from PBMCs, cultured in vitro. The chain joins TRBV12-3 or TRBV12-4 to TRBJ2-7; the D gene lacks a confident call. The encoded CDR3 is CASSFLNLYEQYF. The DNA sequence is TGTGCCAGCAGTTTTTTGAACCTGTACGAGCAGTACTTC.